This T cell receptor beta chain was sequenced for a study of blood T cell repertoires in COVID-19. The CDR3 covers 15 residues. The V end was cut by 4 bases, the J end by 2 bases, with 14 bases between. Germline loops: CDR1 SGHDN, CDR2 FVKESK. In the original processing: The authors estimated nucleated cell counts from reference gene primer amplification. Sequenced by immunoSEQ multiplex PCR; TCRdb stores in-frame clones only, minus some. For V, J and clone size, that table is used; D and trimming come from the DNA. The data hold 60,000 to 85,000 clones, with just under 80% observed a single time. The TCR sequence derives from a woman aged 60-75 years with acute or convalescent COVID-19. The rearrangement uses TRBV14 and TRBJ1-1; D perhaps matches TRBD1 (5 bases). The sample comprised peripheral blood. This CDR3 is CASSLAGGGNTEAFF. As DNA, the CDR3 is TGTGCCAGCAGCCTTGCCGGGGGAGGAAACACTGAAGCTTTCTTT.